A single sample is the source of the 8 T cell receptor beta chains below, sequenced in a study of T cells in Graves' hyperthyroidism and ophthalmopathy. The investigators amplified TCR beta CDR3 regions from RNA transcripts. TCR CDR3 underwent first-round RT-PCR with the HTBI primer set. TCRdb re-called the multiplex PCR reads through MiXCR, storing one row per CDR3 protein. The sample has roughly 200,000 distinct CDR3 sequences, about 16% seen once. The sequenced sample was blood. The receptors were sampled from a man aged 35-49 years with Graves' hyperthyroidism.

The rearrangement uses TRBV4-3 and TRBJ1-1, with 7 bases matching TRBD1. Germline CDR1 LGHNA, CDR2 YSLEER. V shed 0 bases and J 6 bases; nucleotides not matched to a gene: 4. The length of the CDR3 is 14 residues. The CDR3 here is CASSQDTGTAEAFF. The CDR3 nucleotides read TGCGCCAGCAGCCAAGATACCGGGACAGCTGAAGCTTTCTTT.

This clonotype appeared many times. The CDR3 coding sequence is TGTGCCAGCAGCTTAGCGTTTACAGAAGAGACCCAGTACTTC. Its protein product is CASSLAFTEETQYF. The chain couples TRBV7-9 to TRBJ2-5; D ambiguous. The CDR3 covers 14 residues. Deletions cut 0 bases from V and 3 bases from J, with 8 bases between. Germline V CDR1 and CDR2: SEHNR, FQNEAQ (reference sequence).

Notes on this clonotype: A much larger clone is a single base away; this may be a read error. The chain joins TRBV3-1 to TRBJ2-5; no definite D call. With 4 bases removed from V and 1 base from J, the gap between germline ends came to 13 bases. This CDR3 comprises 15 residues. From germline, CDR1 is LGHDT and CDR2 YNNKEL (reference sequence). CDR3: CASSRRATVQETQYF. The DNA for the CDR3 is TGTGCCAGCAGCCGTCGAGCGACGGTCCAAGAGACCCAGTACTTC.

The V gene is TRBV10-3, the J gene TRBJ1-5; D remains ambiguous. CDR1 and CDR2 (germline): ENHRY, SYGVKD. V was pared by 3 bases and J by 3 bases, with 3 bases between. The length of the CDR3 is 12 residues. In nucleotides, the CDR3 is TGTGCCATCAGTGATTTCAATCAGCCCCAGCATTTT. Amino acid sequence: CAISDFNQPQHF.

In this sample, this clonotype turned up a few times. The V call is TRBV27, the J call TRBJ1-5; the D gene is possibly TRBD1 (5 bases). Between the trimmed V and J ends, which lost 5 bases and 2 bases, there was a span of 22 bases. CDR3 length equals 18 residues. Germline assignment: CDR1 MNHEY and CDR2 SMNVEV (reference sequence). CDR3 sequence reads: CASSPGRAGLFRNQPQHF. The CDR3 DNA reads TGTGCCAGCAGTCCGGGCCGGGCGGGACTTTTTCGCAATCAGCCCCAGCATTTT.

This clonotype was recorded many times. V and J are TRBV27 and TRBJ1-6, with a tentative D call TRBD1 (6 bases). The CDR3 sequence is 15 residues long. CDR1 MNHEY and CDR2 SMNVEV come from the germline V gene (reference sequence). V shed 5 bases and J shed 7 bases, with 15 bases lying between them. CDR3 coding DNA: TGTGCCAGCAGTGTTACAGGGATGAAAAATTCACCCCTCCACTTT. It yields the protein CASSVTGMKNSPLHF.

CDR3 in DNA: TGCAGTGCCCCCGACAGGGGGCTCCGGCCCCAGCATTTT. It yields the protein CSAPDRGLRPQHF. J is TRBJ1-5 and V is TRBV20-1, with 10 bases fitting TRBD1. J gave up 9 bases and V 6 bases, and 8 bases lay outside the gene matches. CDR1 DFQATT and CDR2 SNEGSKA come from the germline V gene (reference sequence). This CDR3 has 13 residues.

This clonotype occurred many times. The chain employs TRBV3-1 and TRBJ1-5, with no clear D. V lost 0 bases, J lost 7 bases, and 10 bases lay in between. The length of the CDR3 is 14 residues. The germline V gene encodes CDR1 LGHDT and CDR2 YNNKEL (reference sequence). CDR3 in amino acids: CASSQDHSGQPQHF. CDR3 DNA sequence: TGTGCCAGCAGCCAAGATCATTCGGGACAGCCCCAGCATTTT.